This T cell receptor (beta chain) stems from a study of blood T cell repertoires in COVID-19. The assay was immunoSEQ multiplex PCR, and TCRdb's table has in-frame clones only and misses some. The sample gives just over 35,000 clones, about 81% of which show up once; about 44% is in the top ten. Germline V gives CDR1 SEHNR, CDR2 FQNEAQ (reference sequence). CDR3 length: 14 amino acids. The junction had 4 bases not matched to a gene; V was cut back by 3 bases and J by 8 bases. The rearrangement links TRBV7-9 to TRBJ1-2; 12 positions agree with TRBD1. Sequencing was performed on peripheral blood. The TCR comes from a human donor in a cohort sampled during active or convalescent COVID-19. The donor label of this sample is uncertain. The CDR3 nucleotides read TGTGCCAGCAGCTTGGGACAGGGGGCTCAGGGCTACACCTTC. Translating it yields CASSLGQGAQGYTF.